The subject of this entry is one T cell receptor beta chain. This clone was seen just once. The specificity of this receptor is unknown. No quality values exist for individual bases; no much larger clone is one base distant. V is pruned by 8 bases and J by 8 bases, leaving 5 bases of the junction without a gene match. The CDR3 has 12 amino acids, counting the end cysteine and phenylalanine. Solely the CDR3 DNA is kept, with 36 bases framed from the first base. Reading the germline V gene gives CDR1 MNHNS and CDR2 SASEGT. TCR beta libraries were generated from genomic DNA with the immunoSEQ kit, following the manufacturer's recommendations. For library preparation, a first multiplex PCR was performed with proprietary primers, followed by a second PCR in which unique barcodes were added, and bead cleanups were performed after each round. Each sample batch included a kit-provided positive control reaction and a negative control reaction. The final libraries underwent checking on an Agilent 4200 TapeStation D1000 ScreenTape, volumetric pooling, and quantification by qPCR. Sequencing was performed on an Illumina NextSeq500 using a MidOutput 150-cycle cartridge, with 156 Read1 cycles, 15 Index1 cycles, and the kit custom primers. The pooled library was loaded at approximately 1 pM with a 20% PhiX control spike-in. The published analysis was carried out like this. Vendor-processed data were analyzed in R, with a clonotype defined as all T cells sharing the same CDR3 nucleotide sequence. In the clone abundance analyses, frequencies were normalized to the 10,000 most abundant clones in each sample. Public T cell clones, which averaged fewer than five per sample, were removed prior to analysis. An abundance difference of at least 32-fold between compartments was the criterion for calling clonotypes tumor-enriched or baseline blood-enriched. A beta-binomial differential abundance model was used to identify clonotypes that were expanded or contracted between blood time points. Similarity between tumor and blood repertoires was quantified using the Baroni-Urbani and Buser coefficient, and groups were compared with two-tailed Wilcoxon tests in R. As stored in TCRdb, this immuneACCESS dataset retains in-frame rearrangements with V and J assigned. A fraction of the clones does not appear; measured against another copy, unresolved V genes explain less than half of the discrepancy, and the remainder lacks a known reason. D and trimming come from the DNA, and the V and J calls and clone size come from that table. The sample table contains about 91,000 clones; only one count was recorded for 82% of them. The ten most abundant clones make up roughly 6.1% of the sample.

According to the study, the label for this sample's time point signals: baseline pretreatment blood. What the treatment or condition label conveys for this sample: 15 Gy SBRT to primary tumor, nephrectomy 4 weeks later. Serial peripheral blood from radiation-treated patients was sampled at baseline, 2 weeks and 4 weeks after SBRT to track tumor-enriched clonotypes. Every patient had renal cell carcinoma of clear cell pathology. Genomic DNA for TCR sequencing was prepared using the QIAamp DNA Blood Mini Kit (Qiagen). The analyses included only samples that passed all quality control checks. This sample was included in a study of radiation and T cells in renal cell carcinoma (TCRdb year 2020). For context, the study as a whole: The samples were drawn from a clinical trial, where primary renal cell carcinomas were treated with 15 Gy of stereotactic body radiation therapy and then removed by nephrectomy 4 weeks afterward. TCR beta sequencing covered 50 to 55 samples in total, comprising some 25 tumors and 27 peripheral blood samples. Across all 50 or so samples, several million unique CDR3 nucleotide sequences, encoding 2 million to 3 million unique CDR3 amino acid sequences, were identified. Overall study results and their limits: Changes in the blood repertoire were not tracked past 4 weeks after treatment. Top tumor clonotypes rose in blood from baseline to 2 weeks post-radiation, then contracted by 4 weeks, suggesting transient expansion of tumor-resident clones. With a single-armed trial design, the study had no way to address how radiation dose or scheduling affects the TCR repertoire. Because pretreatment tumor biopsies were not available, the study could not determine whether clonotypes were already present within the tumor at baseline.

The chain employs TRBV6-1 and TRBJ1-4, with 7 junctional bases fitting TRBD1. The sequences come from blood, collected from a patient whose treatment included radiotherapy and nephrectomy. The TCR sequence derives from a man aged 55 to 70 with renal cell carcinoma. The DNA sequence is TGTGCCAGCGGCGACAGGGTCGAAAAACTGTTTTTT. The encoded protein is CASGDRVEKLFF.